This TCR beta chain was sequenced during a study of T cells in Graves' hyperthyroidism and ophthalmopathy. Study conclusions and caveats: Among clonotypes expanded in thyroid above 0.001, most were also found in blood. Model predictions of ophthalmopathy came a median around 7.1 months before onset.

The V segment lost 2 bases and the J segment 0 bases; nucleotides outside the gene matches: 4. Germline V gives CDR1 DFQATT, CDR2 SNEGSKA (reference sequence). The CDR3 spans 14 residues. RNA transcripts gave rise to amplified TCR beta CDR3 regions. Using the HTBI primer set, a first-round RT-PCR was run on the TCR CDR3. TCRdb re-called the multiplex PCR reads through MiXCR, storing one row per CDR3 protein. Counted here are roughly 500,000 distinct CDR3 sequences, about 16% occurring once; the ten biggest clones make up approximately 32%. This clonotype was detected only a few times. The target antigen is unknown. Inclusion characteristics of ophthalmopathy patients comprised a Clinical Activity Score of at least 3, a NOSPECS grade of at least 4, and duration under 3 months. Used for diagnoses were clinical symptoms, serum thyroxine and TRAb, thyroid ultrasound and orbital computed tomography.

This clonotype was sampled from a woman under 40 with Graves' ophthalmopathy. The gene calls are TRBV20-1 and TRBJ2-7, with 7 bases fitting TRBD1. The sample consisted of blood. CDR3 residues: CSARTGTASYEQYF. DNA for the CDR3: TGCAGTGCTAGAACCGGGACAGCCTCCTACGAGCAGTACTTC.